This T cell receptor (beta chain) was identified in a study of blood T cells in healthy people across ages. Trimming took off 6 bases at V and 2 bases at J, with 8 bases between the two ends. There are 12 residues in the CDR3. CDR1 is KGHSH and CDR2 is LQKENI in the germline V gene. The amount of total RNA extracted per sample was at least 5.5 micrograms. This clonotype occurred a few times. The authors ran a second PCR of about 6 to 11 cycles using a sample-barcoded 5' primer and a J-beta primer mix. TCRdb reanalysed the 5' RACE reads using MiXCR and keeps one entry per CDR3 protein. The sample records roughly 800,000 distinct CDR3 sequences, 55% to 75% being singletons.

The chain joins TRBV18 to TRBJ2-7; perhaps TRBD2 as D (6 bases). The specimen sequenced was blood. The TCR originated in a man in his thirties or forties in good health. CDR3 sequence (DNA): TGTGCCAGCTCGGGCGGGACCTACGAGCAGTACTTC. Amino acid sequence: CASSGGTYEQYF.